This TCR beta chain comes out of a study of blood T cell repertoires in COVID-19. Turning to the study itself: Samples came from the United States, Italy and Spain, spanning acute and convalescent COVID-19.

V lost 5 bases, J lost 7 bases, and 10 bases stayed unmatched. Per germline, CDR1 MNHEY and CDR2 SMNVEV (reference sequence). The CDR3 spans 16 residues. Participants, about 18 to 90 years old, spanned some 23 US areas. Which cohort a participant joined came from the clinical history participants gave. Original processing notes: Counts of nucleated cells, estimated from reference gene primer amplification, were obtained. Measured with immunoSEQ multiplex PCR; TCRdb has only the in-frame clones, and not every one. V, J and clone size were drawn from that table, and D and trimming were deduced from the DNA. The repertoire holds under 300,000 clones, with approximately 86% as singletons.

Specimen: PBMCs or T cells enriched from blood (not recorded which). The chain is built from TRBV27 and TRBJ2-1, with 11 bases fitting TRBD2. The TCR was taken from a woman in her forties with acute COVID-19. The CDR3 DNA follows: TGTGCCAGCAGTCCAACTAGCGGGAGCCCTGTTAATGAGCAGTTCTTC. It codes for CASSPTSGSPVNEQFF.